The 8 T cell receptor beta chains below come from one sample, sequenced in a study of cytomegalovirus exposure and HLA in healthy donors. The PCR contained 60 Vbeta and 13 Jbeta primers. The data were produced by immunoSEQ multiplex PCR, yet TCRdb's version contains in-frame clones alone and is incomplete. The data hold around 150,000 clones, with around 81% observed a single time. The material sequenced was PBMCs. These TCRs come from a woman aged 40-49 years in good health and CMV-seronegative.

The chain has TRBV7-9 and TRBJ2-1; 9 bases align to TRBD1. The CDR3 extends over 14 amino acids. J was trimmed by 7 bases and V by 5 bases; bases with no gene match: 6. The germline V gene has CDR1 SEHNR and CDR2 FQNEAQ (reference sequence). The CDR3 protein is CASSQGQGKNEQFF. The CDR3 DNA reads TGTGCCAGCAGCCAGGGACAGGGCAAGAATGAGCAGTTCTTC.

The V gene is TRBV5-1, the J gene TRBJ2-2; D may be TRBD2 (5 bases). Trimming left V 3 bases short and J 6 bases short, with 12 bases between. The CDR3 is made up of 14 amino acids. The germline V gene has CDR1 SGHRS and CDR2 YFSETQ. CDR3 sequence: CASSSQGGAGELFF. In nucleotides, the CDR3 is TGCGCCAGCAGCTCACAAGGAGGAGCCGGGGAGCTGTTTTTT.

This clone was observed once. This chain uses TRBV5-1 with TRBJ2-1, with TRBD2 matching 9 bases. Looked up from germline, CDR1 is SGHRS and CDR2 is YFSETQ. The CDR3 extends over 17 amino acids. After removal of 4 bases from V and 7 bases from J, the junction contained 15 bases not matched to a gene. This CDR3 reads CASSDRGRGRAENEQFF. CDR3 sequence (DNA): TGCGCCAGCAGCGACAGAGGGCGCGGGAGGGCCGAGAATGAGCAGTTCTTC.

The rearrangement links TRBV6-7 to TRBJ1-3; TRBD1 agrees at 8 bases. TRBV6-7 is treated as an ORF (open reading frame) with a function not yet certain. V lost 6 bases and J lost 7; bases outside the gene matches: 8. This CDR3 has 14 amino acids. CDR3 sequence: CASRETGAGNTIYF. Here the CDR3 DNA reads TGTGCCAGCAGGGAGACAGGGGCGGGGAACACCATATATTTT.

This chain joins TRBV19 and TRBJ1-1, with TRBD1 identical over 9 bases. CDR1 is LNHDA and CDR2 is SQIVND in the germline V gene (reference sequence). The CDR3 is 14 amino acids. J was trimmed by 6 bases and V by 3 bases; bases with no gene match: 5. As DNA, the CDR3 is TGTGCCAGTAGTATCACAGGGGGCGTCGCTGAAGCTTTCTTT. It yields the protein CASSITGGVAEAFF.

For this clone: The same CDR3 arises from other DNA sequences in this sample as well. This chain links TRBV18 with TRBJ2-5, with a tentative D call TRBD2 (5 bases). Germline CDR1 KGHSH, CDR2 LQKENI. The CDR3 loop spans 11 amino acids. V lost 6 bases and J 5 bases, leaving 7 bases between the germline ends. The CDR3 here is CASSSGETQYF. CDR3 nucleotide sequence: TGTGCCAGCTCGTCGGGGGAGACCCAGTACTTC.

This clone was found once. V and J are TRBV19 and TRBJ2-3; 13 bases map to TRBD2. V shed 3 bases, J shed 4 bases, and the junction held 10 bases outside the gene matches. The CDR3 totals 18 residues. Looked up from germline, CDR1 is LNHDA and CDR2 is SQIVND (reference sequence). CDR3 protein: CASSMGLAGPSGADTQYF. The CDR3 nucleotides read TGTGCCAGTAGTATGGGACTAGCGGGACCTTCGGGAGCAGATACGCAGTATTTT.

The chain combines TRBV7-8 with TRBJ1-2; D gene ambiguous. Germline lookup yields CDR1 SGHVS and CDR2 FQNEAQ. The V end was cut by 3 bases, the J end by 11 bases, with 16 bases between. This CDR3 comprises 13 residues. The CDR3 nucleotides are TGTGCCAGCAGCTTCGCGGGCACCGCCTATTACACCTTC. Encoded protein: CASSFAGTAYYTF.